This TCR beta chain was found in a study of T cells in tumors after PD-1 blockade. Background on the study: Patients had no prior checkpoint blockade, systemic immunosuppressants, or anti-cancer therapy within 4 weeks.

Of note for this clone: The antigen is unknown.

Overall study findings and caveats: Peripheral recruitment is suggested, as some novel exhausted tumor clones were in pre-treatment blood.

V lost 3 bases, J lost 1 base, and 3 bases stayed unmatched. The CDR3 extends over 15 amino acids. Looked up from germline, CDR1 is LNHDA and CDR2 is SQIVND (reference sequence). Using immunoSEQ multiplex PCR, the repertoire was profiled, and TCRdb retains in-frame clones only, with some absent. The sample lists 4,500 to 7,000 clones, approximately 82% seen once, with 40% to 50% in the top ten. The material was PBMCs, obtained after anti-PD-1 therapy. This receptor was obtained from a human donor with advanced basal cell or squamous cell carcinoma (not recorded which). The chain is built from TRBV19 and TRBJ2-1, with 7 bases that match TRBD2. CDR3 protein: CASSILGGSYNEQFF. DNA for the CDR3: TGTGCCAGTAGTATCCTGGGGGGGTCCTACAATGAGCAGTTCTTC.